Listed below are T cell receptor beta chains from one sample, sequenced in a study of T cell repertoires in cytomegalovirus infection. TCRdb processed the reads anew with MiXCR; each CDR3 protein has one entry. The repertoire holds around 180,000 distinct CDR3 sequences, with around 20% as singletons. The sequenced sample consisted of PBMCs. These receptors were taken from a human donor in good health (CMV status not recorded). Some clones in this sample may be carry-over from other donors' samples. The CDR3 runs from the conserved cysteine through the conserved F or W. A D gene is named only where the DNA matches it firmly. Rows may omit the clone size; those that give it use once, few, many or a size class.

v_call	clone_size	j_call	d_call	cdr3_nt	cdr3_aa
TRBV28	NA	TRBJ1-2	NA	TGTGCCAGCAGTTTCGAGAACAGGGTCTGGACCTTC	CASSFENRVWTF
TRBV29-1	few	TRBJ2-3	NA	TGCAGCGTTGACTCGGGGCCGGGGACAGATACGCAGTATTTT	CSVDSGPGTDTQYF
TRBV12-3/TRBV12-4	many	TRBJ1-5	NA	TGTGCCAGCAGTTTAGGGGACAATCAGCCCCAGCATTTT	CASSLGDNQPQHF
TRBV11-3	NA	TRBJ2-1	TRBD1	TGTGCCAGCAGCTTAGGGACAGGGCGTAATGAGCAGTTCTTC	CASSLGTGRNEQFF
TRBV7-9	few	TRBJ1-1	NA	TGTGCCAGCAGCTTAGGCCAAACACCCCCAGCTTTCTTT	CASSLGQTPPAFF
TRBV5-1	NA	TRBJ2-2	NA	TGCGCCAGCAGCTTTAGGAAGCCCCCCGGGGAGCTGTTTTTT	CASSFRKPPGELFF
TRBV7-2	NA	TRBJ2-1	NA	TGTGCCAGCAGCCTGGACAGAAATGAGCCGTTCTTC	CASSLDRNEPFF
TRBV7-9	NA	TRBJ2-7	NA	TGTGCCAGCAGACCCGCCGGGCAGCCTTACGAGCAGTACTTC	CASRPAGQPYEQYF
TRBV19	many	TRBJ2-4	TRBD2	TGTGCCAGTAGTAGAGGACTAGCGGTAGCCAAAAACATTCAGTACTTC	CASSRGLAVAKNIQYF
TRBV20-1	few	TRBJ2-5	NA	TGCAGTGCTAGAGGGTGGACAGCGGGGGAGACCCAGTACTTC	CSARGWTAGETQYF
TRBV12-3/TRBV12-4	many	TRBJ2-1	TRBD2	TGTGCCAGCAGTTTATCGCGGGGGACGGGTGAGCAGTTCTTC	CASSLSRGTGEQFF
TRBV5-4	few	TRBJ2-5	NA	TGTGCCAGCAGCGAAGCTTCGAACCAAGAGACCCAGTACTTC	CASSEASNQETQYF
TRBV7-2	many	TRBJ2-5	TRBD2	TGTGCCAGCAGCTTAAGATTGGGAGGGCGAGAGACCCAGTACTTC	CASSLRLGGRETQYF
TRBV5-4	NA	TRBJ2-7	NA	TGTGCCAGCAGCTTGCGACAGAGCTACGAGCAGTACTTC	CASSLRQSYEQYF
TRBV7-8	few	TRBJ1-1	NA	TGTGCCAGCAGCCCCCGGGGCAGGGTTACGGAAGACACTGAAGCTTTCTTT	CASSPRGRVTEDTEAFF
TRBV7-9	many	TRBJ2-1	NA	TGTGCCAGCAGACTAAAGGGACCCAACAATGAGCAGTTCTTC	CASRLKGPNNEQFF
TRBV4-1	few	TRBJ2-5	TRBD2	TGCGCCAGCAGCTCGCGGACCGTAAGGCTAGCGGGGGGGGAGACCCAGTACTTC	CASSSRTVRLAGGETQYF
TRBV6-5	NA	TRBJ2-3	TRBD2	TGTGCCAGCAGTTACTGGGCCGGCGGGGGGCCTGGAGATACGCAGTATTTT	CASSYWAGGGPGDTQYF
TRBV20-1	NA	TRBJ1-2	NA	TGCAGTGCTGGGAAGGGGGGCTACACCTTC	CSAGKGGYTF
TRBV13	NA	TRBJ2-3	NA	TGTGCCAGCAGCTCGGGGAGGCGGGAAGGGGGCACAGATACGCAGTATTTT	CASSSGRREGGTDTQYF
TRBV7-2	few	TRBJ2-5	NA	TGTGCCAGCAGTCTGGATGCGGGAGAGACCCAGTACTTC	CASSLDAGETQYF
TRBV7-2	many	TRBJ2-5	NA	TGTGCCAGCAGTTCTGCCCGGGGCAATGAAGAGACCCAGTACTTC	CASSSARGNEETQYF
TRBV10-3	few	TRBJ1-1	NA	TGTGCCATCAGTGAGTCGCAGGGGAAAGGTAGCACTGAAGCTTTCTTT	CAISESQGKGSTEAFF
TRBV6-8	NA	TRBJ2-7	NA	TGTGCCAGCGGCCCCGGAGAAGCACCTACCGAGCAGTACTTC	CASGPGEAPTEQYF
TRBV7-2	many	TRBJ2-3	TRBD2	TGTGCCAGCAGACTAGCGGGAGGGGCAGATACGCAGTATTTT	CASRLAGGADTQYF
TRBV7-6	NA	TRBJ2-5	NA	TGTGCCAGCAGCGCAGGAGGGACCCAGTACTTC	CASSAGGTQYF
TRBV7-9	many	TRBJ2-7	NA	TGTGCCAGCTCAAACGACGAGCAGTACTTC	CASSNDEQYF
TRBV7-2	many	TRBJ2-5	NA	TGTGCCAGCAGCTTATTTCTGGGCAGGGACGAGGGAGAGACCCAGTACTTC	CASSLFLGRDEGETQYF
TRBV20-1	NA	TRBJ2-7	NA	TGCAGTGCTCCTAGGCTACCCTACGAGCAGTACTTC	CSAPRLPYEQYF
TRBV20-1	many	TRBJ2-1	NA	TGCAGTGCTAGCGGTCCTAACCGGGGGAACAATGAGCAGTTCTTC	CSASGPNRGNNEQFF
TRBV7-2	many	TRBJ1-6	TRBD1	TGTGCCAGCAGCTTAGCGGGTCGGCAGGGGGCGGATTCACCCCTCCACTTT	CASSLAGRQGADSPLHF
TRBV6-1	few	TRBJ1-6	NA	TGTGCCAGCAGTGAAGTCGGCACTAATTCACCCCTCCACTTT	CASSEVGTNSPLHF
TRBV7-6	NA	TRBJ2-3	TRBD2	TGTGCCAGCAGCCAAGCGGGAGGGGGCACAGATACGCAGTATTTT	CASSQAGGGTDTQYF
TRBV25-1	few	TRBJ1-1	NA	TGTGCCAGCAGTGTGGGTGGAATGGAAGCTTTCTTT	CASSVGGMEAFF
TRBV7-2	many	TRBJ2-1	TRBD1	TGTGCCAGCAGCTCCGGACAGGGCCAGTTCTTC	CASSSGQGQFF
TRBV14	NA	TRBJ1-3	NA	TGTGCCAGCAGCCGATTAGGAGCGGGAAACACCATATATTTT	CASSRLGAGNTIYF
TRBV7-2	many	TRBJ2-7	TRBD1	TGTGCCAGCAGCGGCGAAACAGGGGGCTCAACCTACGAGCAGTACTTC	CASSGETGGSTYEQYF
TRBV18	many	TRBJ2-1	NA	TGTGCCAGCCGAGTCGGAATCGGGATCGATGAGCAGTTCTTC	CASRVGIGIDEQFF